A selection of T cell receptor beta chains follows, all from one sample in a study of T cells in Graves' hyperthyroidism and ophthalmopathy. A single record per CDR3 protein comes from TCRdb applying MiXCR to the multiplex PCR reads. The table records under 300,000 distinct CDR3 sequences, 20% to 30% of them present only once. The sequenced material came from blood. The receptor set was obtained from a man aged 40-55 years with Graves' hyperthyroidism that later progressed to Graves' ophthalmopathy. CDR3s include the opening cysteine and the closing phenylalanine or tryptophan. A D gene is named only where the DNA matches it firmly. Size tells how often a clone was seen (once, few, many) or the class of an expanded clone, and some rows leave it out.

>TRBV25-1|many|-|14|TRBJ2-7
CASSEGWGAFEQYF
TGTGCCAGCAGTGAAGGTTGGGGGGCCTTCGAGCAGTACTTC
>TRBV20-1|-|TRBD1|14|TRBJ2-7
CSATPGQGGYEQYF
TGCAGTGCCACTCCGGGACAGGGGGGCTACGAGCAGTACTTC
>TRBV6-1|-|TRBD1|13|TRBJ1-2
CASSKQGEYGYTF
TGTGCCAGCAGTAAGCAGGGGGAATATGGCTACACCTTC
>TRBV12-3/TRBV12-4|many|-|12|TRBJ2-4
CASSSLAGFQYF
TGTGCCAGCAGCTCCCTCGCAGGGTTTCAGTACTTC
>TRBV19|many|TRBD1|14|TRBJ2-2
CASTGDRNTRELFF
TGTGCCAGTACCGGGGACAGAAACACCAGGGAGCTGTTTTTT
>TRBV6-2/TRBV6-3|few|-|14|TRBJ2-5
CASSRGTETETQYF
TGTGCCAGCAGCCGCGGGACAGAAACAGAGACCCAGTACTTC
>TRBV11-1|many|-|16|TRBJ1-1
CASSPSQYRSYTEAFF
TGTGCCAGCAGCCCTTCCCAATACAGGTCCTACACTGAAGCTTTCTTT
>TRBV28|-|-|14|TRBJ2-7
CASKRTGGTYEQYF
TGTGCCAGCAAAAGGACTGGAGGCACCTACGAGCAGTACTTC
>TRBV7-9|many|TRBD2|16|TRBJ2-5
CASSSRLAGDRETQYF
TGTGCCAGCAGCTCGAGACTAGCGGGAGATAGGGAGACCCAGTACTTC
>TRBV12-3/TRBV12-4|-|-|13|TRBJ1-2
CASSTGRRSGYTF
TGTGCCAGCAGTACGGGACGCCGCTCGGGCTACACCTTC
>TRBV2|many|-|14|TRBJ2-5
CASSEGGIQETQYF
TGTGCCAGCAGTGAAGGTGGTATCCAAGAGACCCAGTACTTC
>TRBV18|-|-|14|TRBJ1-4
CASSPLTGNEKLFF
TGTGCCAGCTCACCACTTACAGGGAATGAAAAACTGTTTTTT
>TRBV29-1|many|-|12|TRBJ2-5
CSVDSGDETQYF
TGCAGCGTTGATTCAGGGGATGAGACCCAGTACTTC
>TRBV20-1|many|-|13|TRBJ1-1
CSARRDMNTEAFF
TGCAGTGCCAGACGGGACATGAACACTGAAGCTTTCTTT
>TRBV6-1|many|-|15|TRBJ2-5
CASSDPGAREETQYF
TGTGCCAGCAGTGACCCGGGGGCGCGGGAAGAGACCCAGTACTTC
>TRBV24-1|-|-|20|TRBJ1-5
CATSEIPRQRAQGSNQPQHF
TGTGCCACCAGTGAGATCCCGCGACAGAGAGCTCAAGGTAGCAATCAGCCCCAGCATTTT
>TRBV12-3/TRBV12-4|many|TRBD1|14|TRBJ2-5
CASRPGQGYETQYF
TGTGCCAGCAGACCGGGACAGGGTTACGAGACCCAGTACTTC
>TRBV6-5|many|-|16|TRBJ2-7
CASSYSAAGGGYEQYF
TGTGCCAGCAGTTACTCCGCCGCCGGGGGCGGCTACGAGCAGTACTTC
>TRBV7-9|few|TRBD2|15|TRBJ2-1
CASSYGTSGTDEQFF
TGTGCCAGCAGTTACGGGACTAGCGGGACTGATGAGCAGTTCTTC
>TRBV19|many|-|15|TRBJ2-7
CASSNDLAGRYEQYF
TGTGCCAGTAGTAATGATCTGGCAGGACGGTACGAGCAGTACTTC
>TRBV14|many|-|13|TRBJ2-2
CASSRELSGELFF
TGTGCCAGCAGCCGGGAGTTGAGCGGGGAGCTGTTTTTT
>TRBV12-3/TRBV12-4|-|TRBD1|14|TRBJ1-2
CASSPRQGAHGYTF
TGTGCCAGCAGTCCTAGACAGGGGGCGCATGGCTACACCTTC
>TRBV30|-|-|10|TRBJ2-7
CALGPYEQYF
TGTGCCTTGGGGCCCTACGAGCAGTACTTC